The 18 T cell receptor beta chains below all came from one sample that was sequenced in a study of T cell repertoires in cytomegalovirus infection (dated by TCRdb to about 2019). The antigens for these receptors are not known. The sample was run on an Illumina HiSeq 1500. Starting from the raw public reads, TCRdb applied fastp trimming at Q25, assembled clones with MiXCR and retained in-frame beta chains. Rows matching on CDR3 protein sequence are summarized as one entry with the most common DNA and genes. In this sample the table shows approximately 730,000 distinct CDR3 sequences, around 31% of which occur a single time. The leading ten clones occupy roughly 20% of the sample. The sample's treatment or condition label, decoded: in vitro stimulation with specific CMV peptide epitopes to enrich CMV-specific T cells. The source material was cultured PBMCs, sampled from culture after CMV antigen stimulation. The receptors derive from a human donor in good health (CMV status not recorded). Some clones in this sample may be carry-over from other donors' samples.

The gene calls are TRBV14 and TRBJ1-3; 7 bases map to TRBD1. The V and J ends lost 2 bases and 3 bases, in that order; junction bases with no gene match: 4. The CDR3 sequence is 15 residues long. The V gene's germline CDR1 is SGHDN and CDR2 FVKESK. Here the CDR3 DNA reads TGTGCCAGCAGCCAAACAGGGGCAAGTGGAAACACCATATATTTT. This gives the protein CASSQTGASGNTIYF. Combining the CDR3 with reference TRBV14 and TRBJ1-3 gives the whole variable domain EAGVTQFPSHSVIEKGQTVTLRCDPISGHDNLYWYRRVMGKEIKFLLHFVKESKQDESGMPNNRFLAERTGGTYSTLKVQPAELEDSGVYFCASSQTGASGNTIYFGEGSWLTVV.

This chain joins TRBV7-8 and TRBJ2-7, with D uncertain. The CDR3 sequence is 14 residues long. Germline V lookup: CDR1 SGHVS, CDR2 FQNEAQ. V was trimmed by 2 bases and J by 2 bases, leaving 10 bases between them. Here the CDR3 reads CASSLWSIPYEQYF. The CDR3, as DNA: TGTGCCAGCAGCTTATGGTCAATTCCCTACGAGCAGTACTTC.

V usage is TRBV2 and J usage is TRBJ2-5, with D possibly being TRBD2 (6 bases). The CDR3 has 15 residues. Germline lookup yields CDR1 SNHLY and CDR2 FYNNEI. Trimming removed 3 bases at V and 5 bases at J, with 16 bases between. The CDR3, as DNA: TGTGCCAGCAGTGAGGACGCCGGCGGGGTGGAGACCCAGTACTTC. It codes for CASSEDAGGVETQYF.

This chain connects TRBV6-5 to TRBJ1-4; D perhaps matches TRBD1 (5 bases). The CDR3 totals 17 residues. Germline loops: CDR1 MNHEY, CDR2 SVGAGI. V lost 5 bases and J 8 bases, leaving 24 bases between the germline ends. CDR3 sequence (DNA): TGTGCCAGCAGTGAATTTTGGGGGACGGACTTAGGAGAAAAACTGTTTTTT. This gives the protein CASSEFWGTDLGEKLFF.

V and J are TRBV14 and TRBJ2-3, with 10 bases identical to TRBD2. CDR1 SGHDN and CDR2 FVKESK come from the germline V gene. After removal of 3 bases from V and 2 bases from J, the junction contained 20 bases not matched to a gene. The CDR3 loop spans 21 amino acids. The CDR3 bases are TGTGCCAGCAGCCACGTCGGCGGGGTAGCGGGGGGCCTTACCCCCACAGATACGCAGTATTTT. Protein product: CASSHVGGVAGGLTPTDTQYF.

The chain carries TRBV7-9 and TRBJ2-1; TRBD2 might be the D (6 bases). Germline assignment: CDR1 SEHNR and CDR2 FQNEAQ (reference sequence). The CDR3 extends over 16 amino acids. Trimming took 2 bases from V and 8 from J, leaving 19 bases between them. The CDR3, as DNA: TGTGCCAGCAGCTTAATTCGGGAGTCAAATTCCGATGAGCAGTTCTTC. Amino acid sequence: CASSLIRESNSDEQFF. Drawing the rest from reference TRBV7-9 and TRBJ2-1, the complete variable domain is DTGVSQNPRHKITKRGQNVTFRCDPISEHNRLYWYRQTLGQGPEFLTYFQNEAQLEKSRLLSDRFSAERPKGSFSTLEIQRTEQGDSAMYLCASSLIRESNSDEQFFGPGTRLTVL.

V usage is TRBV18 and J usage is TRBJ1-1; D is perhaps TRBD1 (6 bases). This CDR3 is 13 amino acids long. V was shortened by 5 bases and J by 8 bases, with 15 bases between the two germline ends. Germline CDR1 reads KGHSH; CDR2 reads LQKENI. The CDR3 reads CASSWGQGREAFF. The CDR3 DNA sequence: TGTGCCAGCTCATGGGGGCAGGGACGCGAAGCTTTCTTT.

This sequence joins TRBV7-2 and TRBJ2-1; D is perhaps TRBD2 (7 bases). The CDR3 loop spans 15 amino acids. Trimming shortened V by 5 bases and J by 4 bases, and 15 bases separated the two germline ends. CDR1 is SGHTA, CDR2 FQGNSA, per germline. The CDR3, as DNA: TGTGCCAGCAGCCCCAGAGGGGGGGCATACAATGAGCAGTTCTTC. Its protein is CASSPRGGAYNEQFF.

V is TRBV2 and J is TRBJ2-7; weak D call: TRBD1 (5 bases). The ends were cut back, 0 bases at V and 1 base at J, with 10 bases in the middle. CDR3 length: 15 residues. CDR1 and CDR2 (germline): SNHLY, FYNNEI. The CDR3 loop reads CASSEAETDSYEQYF. The CDR3 bases are TGTGCCAGCAGTGAAGCCGAGACAGATTCCTACGAGCAGTACTTC. Using reference TRBV2 and TRBJ2-7 for the parts outside the CDR3, the full variable domain is EPEVTQTPSHQVTQMGQEVILRCVPISNHLYFYWYRQILGQKVEFLVSFYNNEISEKSEIFDDQFSVERPDGSNFTLKIRSTKLEDSAMYFCASSEAETDSYEQYFGPGTRLTVT.

This clonotype was detected only a few times. The chain carries TRBV5-1 and TRBJ1-1, with TRBD1 as a possible D gene (6 bases). The CDR3 covers 14 residues. The ends were cut back, 4 bases at V and 4 bases at J, with 14 bases in the middle. Germline values: CDR1 SGHRS, CDR2 YFSETQ. CDR3 sequence: CASSLQAGATEAFF. For the CDR3, the DNA is TGCGCCAGCAGCCTCCAGGCGGGGGCCACTGAAGCTTTCTTT.

V and J are TRBV23-1 and TRBJ1-1; D unresolved. TRBV23-1 is known as an ORF, though its function is uncertain. V gave up 3 bases and J gave up 1 base, with 12 bases separating them. This CDR3 is built from 15 residues. CDR3 residues: CASSHRGRQNTEAFF. CDR3 bases: TGCGCCAGCAGTCATCGCGGACGGCAGAACACTGAAGCTTTCTTT.

V gene TRBV12-3 or TRBV12-4 combines with J gene TRBJ1-1, with TRBD1 identical over 9 bases. This CDR3 has 15 amino acids. Unmatched junction bases numbered 14, after V lost 10 bases and J lost 5 bases. The CDR3 region has the DNA TGTGCCAACACCAACCCCGACAGGGGGGGAACTGAAGCTTTCTTT. Its translation is CANTNPDRGGTEAFF.

The chain is built from TRBV2 and TRBJ1-5, with D hard to call. Trimming took off 5 bases at V and 9 bases at J, with 14 bases between the two ends. Germline values: CDR1 SNHLY, CDR2 FYNNEI. The CDR3 is 13 amino acids. CDR3 residues: CASSLEGAGPQHF. The CDR3 DNA follows: TGTGCCAGCAGTTTGGAGGGCGCAGGGCCCCAGCATTTT.

The chain links TRBV7-9 to TRBJ2-3; TRBD1 matches at 10 bases. Germline V gene data show CDR1 as SEHNR and CDR2 as FQNEAQ (reference sequence). This CDR3 is 15 amino acids long. The junction had 3 bases not matched to a gene; V was cut back by 5 bases and J by 1 base. The CDR3, as DNA: TGTGCCAGCAGCCGCGGACAGGGGGGCACAGATACGCAGTATTTT. Protein: CASSRGQGGTDTQYF.

V usage is TRBV6-2 or TRBV6-3 and J usage is TRBJ1-1; TRBD1 aligns across 11 bases. Germline V gene sequence: CDR1 MNHEY, CDR2 SVGEGT. This CDR3 spans 14 amino acids. V gave up 7 bases and J gave up 10 bases; unmatched junction bases: 11. CDR3: CASTVPGQGVTAFF. The CDR3 bases are TGTGCCAGCACCGTACCGGGACAGGGGGTGACAGCTTTCTTT.

This clonotype was observed many times. The rearrangement joins TRBV7-2 to TRBJ2-1; 11 bases line up with TRBD1. The CDR3 sequence is 15 residues long. Germline assignment: CDR1 SGHTA and CDR2 FQGNSA. V shed 5 bases, J shed 6 bases, and the junction held 6 bases outside the gene matches. Written as DNA, the CDR3 is TGTGCCAGCAGCCCGGACAGGGGGCGCCTCAATGAGCAGTTCTTC. Residues: CASSPDRGRLNEQFF.

The J gene is TRBJ1-2, the V gene TRBV7-2; possible D gene TRBD1, 5 bases. This CDR3 contains 16 residues. V was clipped by 5 bases and J by 0 bases, with 16 bases between them. From germline, CDR1 is SGHTA and CDR2 FQGNSA. The CDR3 nucleotides read TGTGCCAGCAGCCCCCGACAGATACAATCTAACTATGGCTACACCTTC. This sequence encodes CASSPRQIQSNYGYTF.

This clonotype is termed medium-sized (0.01 to 0.1%). The V and J genes are TRBV7-2 and TRBJ1-1; D is unresolved. CDR3 length: 14 residues. V was cut by 1 base and J by 1 base, with 7 bases left in between. Germline V gives CDR1 SGHTA, CDR2 FQGNSA. The DNA for the CDR3 is TGTGCCAGCAGCTTAGTACGATCGAACACTGAAGCTTTCTTT. It codes for CASSLVRSNTEAFF. Based on the CDR3 plus reference TRBV7-2 and TRBJ1-1, the full variable domain is GAGVSQSPSNKVTEKGKDVELRCDPISGHTALYWYRQSLGQGLEFLIYFQGNSAPDKSGLPSDRFSAERTGGSVSTLTIQRTQQEDSAVYLCASSLVRSNTEAFFGQGTRLTVV.